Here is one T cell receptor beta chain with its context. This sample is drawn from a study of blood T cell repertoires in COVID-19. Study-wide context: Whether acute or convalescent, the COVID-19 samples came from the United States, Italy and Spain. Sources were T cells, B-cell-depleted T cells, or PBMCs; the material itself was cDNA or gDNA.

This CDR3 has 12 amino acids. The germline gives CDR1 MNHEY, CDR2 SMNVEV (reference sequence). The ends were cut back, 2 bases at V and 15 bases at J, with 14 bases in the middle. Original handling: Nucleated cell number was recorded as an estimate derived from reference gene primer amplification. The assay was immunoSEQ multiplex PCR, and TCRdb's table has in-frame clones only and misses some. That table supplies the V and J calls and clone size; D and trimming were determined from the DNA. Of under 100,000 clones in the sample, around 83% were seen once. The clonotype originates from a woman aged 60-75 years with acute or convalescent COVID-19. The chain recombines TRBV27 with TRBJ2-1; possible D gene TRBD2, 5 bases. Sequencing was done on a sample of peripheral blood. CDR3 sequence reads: CASSLDASSPFF. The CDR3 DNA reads TGTGCCAGCAGTTTAGATGCTAGCTCGCCGTTCTTC.